Presented here are 3 T cell receptor beta chains from one specimen sequenced in a study of T cells in Graves' hyperthyroidism and ophthalmopathy. Amplification of TCR beta CDR3 regions was performed using RNA transcripts as template. The primer set for the first-round RT-PCR of the TCR CDR3 was HTBI. From the multiplex PCR reads, TCRdb called clonotypes with MiXCR, one entry per CDR3 protein. The profile shows a few hundred thousand distinct CDR3 sequences, approximately 17% of them singletons. The sequenced sample was blood. Receptors were obtained from a man younger than 35 with Graves' ophthalmopathy.

This clonotype was recorded many times. V usage is TRBV2 and J usage is TRBJ1-1; 10 bases map to TRBD1. Germline CDR1 SNHLY, CDR2 FYNNEI. V was pared by 6 bases and J by 5 bases, with 6 bases of the junction left unmatched. The CDR3 extends over 14 amino acids. The CDR3 spells CASRGGQGRTEAFF. The CDR3 nucleotides are TGTGCCAGCAGAGGGGGACAGGGGAGGACTGAAGCTTTCTTT.

The sample holds many counts of this clonotype. This chain connects TRBV27 to TRBJ1-1; a possible D gene is TRBD1 (6 bases). The CDR3 is 13 residues long. V dropped 6 bases and J dropped 2 bases, with 10 bases sitting between them. Looked up from germline, CDR1 is MNHEY and CDR2 is SMNVEV (reference sequence). This CDR3 is CASRDRINTEAFF. The CDR3 DNA is TGTGCCAGCAGGGACAGAATAAACACTGAAGCTTTCTTT.

This clonotype was seen ten or more times. V is TRBV12-3 or TRBV12-4 and J is TRBJ1-2; D is ambiguous. V lost 5 bases, J lost 5 bases, and 9 bases lay in between. The CDR3 contains 12 residues. CDR3 sequence reads: CASSPGSYGYTF. CDR3 DNA sequence: TGTGCCAGCAGTCCTGGGTCATATGGCTACACCTTC.